Below, 14 T cell receptor beta chains from the same sample are listed, as sequenced in a study of T-cell memory formation after mild COVID-19. TCRdb processed the 5' RACE reads anew with MiXCR; each CDR3 protein has one entry. The profile shows 95,000 to 110,000 distinct CDR3 sequences, 13% to 15% of them singletons. Sequencing was done on a sample of PBMCs or a T cell subset sorted from them (not recorded which). Receptors were obtained from a man aged 18 to 29 who had mild COVID-19 (a few samples of this study predate the infection). Cell type and time point are not known.

V is TRBV12-3 or TRBV12-4 and J is TRBJ2-1; D perhaps matches TRBD1 (8 bases). Trimming took off 5 bases at V and 6 bases at J, with 17 bases between the two ends. The CDR3 totals 15 residues. This CDR3 reads CASSPRQGRVNEQFF. DNA of the CDR3: TGTGCCAGCAGTCCCCGACAGGGGAGGGTCAATGAGCAGTTCTTC.

This sequence joins TRBV27 and TRBJ1-2; the D gene is possibly TRBD1 (6 bases). Germline V gene sequence: CDR1 MNHEY, CDR2 SMNVEV (reference sequence). This CDR3 is 13 amino acids long. Trimming cost V 2 bases and J 8 bases, with 12 bases left between them. Written as DNA, the CDR3 is TGTGCCAGCAGTTTAAATGGGGGCGAGGGCTACACCTTC. Protein sequence: CASSLNGGEGYTF.

The V call is TRBV4-3, the J call TRBJ2-6; D is unresolved. This CDR3 is built from 16 residues. The germline gives CDR1 LGHNA, CDR2 YSLEER. V lost 0 bases and J lost 0, with 6 bases in between. The CDR3 sequence: CASSQDKSSGANVLTF. The CDR3 DNA sequence: TGCGCCAGCAGCCAAGATAAGTCCTCTGGGGCCAACGTCCTGACTTTC.

This chain's CDR3 is CASSPPFRGSVHNEQFF. Here the CDR3 DNA reads TGTGCCAGCTCACCACCGTTCCGGGGTAGTGTCCACAATGAGCAGTTCTTC. V gene TRBV18 combines with J gene TRBJ2-1, with D possibly matching TRBD2 (5 bases). V lost 0 bases to trimming and J lost 5 bases, with 17 bases between them. The CDR3 is 17 amino acids. Germline values: CDR1 KGHSH, CDR2 LQKENI.

The table lists this clonotype with a few counts. In DNA, the CDR3 is TGTGCCAGCAGCCTCCCCGACAGGGGGATCGTACACGAGCAGTACGTC. Protein sequence: CASSLPDRGIVHEQYV. The gene calls are TRBV28 and TRBJ2-7; TRBD1 aligns across 9 bases. The CDR3 consists of 16 residues. Germline V gene lookup returns CDR1 MDHEN and CDR2 SYDVKM. V dropped 6 bases and J dropped 5; count of bases not matched to a gene: 14.

This clonotype has only a few counts. The V gene is TRBV4-1, the J gene TRBJ1-5, with a possible D match to TRBD1 (6 bases). The length of the CDR3 is 15 residues. CDR1 is MGHRA, CDR2 YSYEKL, per germline. V was cut by 0 bases and J by 6 bases, with 12 bases left in between. The CDR3 DNA sequence: TGCGCCAGCAGCCAAGAGCACAGGGCTGCTCAGCCCCAGCATTTT. This codes for CASSQEHRAAQPQHF.

V usage is TRBV7-2 and J usage is TRBJ1-3; D may be TRBD1 (5 bases). Trimming cost V 7 bases and J 4 bases, with 23 bases left between them. There are 17 residues in the CDR3. The germline CDR1 and CDR2 sequences are SGHTA and FQGNSA. The CDR3 sequence: CASTPMTRVFPGNTIYF. The CDR3 DNA reads as TGTGCCAGCACCCCAATGACCAGGGTTTTCCCCGGAAACACCATATATTTT.

The chain combines TRBV4-3 with TRBJ2-3; 9 nucleotides match TRBD2. The CDR3 runs 19 residues. Per the germline V gene, CDR1 is LGHNA and CDR2 is YSLEER. V was pared by 0 bases and J by 1 base, with 11 bases of the junction left unmatched. The CDR3 loop reads CASSQDRLAGISRTDTQYF. CDR3 DNA sequence: TGCGCCAGCAGCCAAGATAGGCTAGCGGGGATCTCTCGCACAGATACGCAGTATTTT.

This clonotype occurred a few times. The chain uses TRBV6-2 or TRBV6-3 and TRBJ1-1; the D is unclear. The CDR3 runs to 16 residues. Trimming stripped 0 bases from V and 8 bases from J, with 19 bases between. Per germline, CDR1 MNHEY and CDR2 SVGEGT. DNA for the CDR3: TGTGCCAGCAGTTACTCCAATTCACGGACGGAAAAAGAAGCTTTCTTT. Its protein is CASSYSNSRTEKEAFF.

This rearrangement joins TRBV19 to TRBJ1-1; no reliable D call. This CDR3 comprises 14 residues. V was cut by 3 bases and J by 0 bases, with 8 bases left in between. Per the germline V gene, CDR1 is LNHDA and CDR2 is SQIVND (reference sequence). The CDR3 spells CASSISGVNTEAFF. Here the CDR3 DNA reads TGTGCCAGTAGTATTTCAGGAGTGAACACTGAAGCTTTCTTT.

This clonotype has just a few counts. The gene calls are TRBV6-5 and TRBJ2-3; D could derive from TRBD1 or TRBD2 (6 bases each). This CDR3 comprises 14 residues. V was shortened by 7 bases and J by 4 bases, with 15 bases between the two germline ends. CDR1 and CDR2 from the germline V gene are MNHEY and SVGAGI. The CDR3 DNA follows: TGTGCCAGCACACCGGGGGCTTTCGCAGATACGCAGTATTTT. The encoded protein is CASTPGAFADTQYF.

This clonotype was detected a few times. The chain combines TRBV4-1 with TRBJ2-2, with 7 bases matching TRBD1. CDR1 and CDR2 (germline): MGHRA, YSYEKL. The ends lost 4 bases at V and 2 bases at J; junction bases unmatched: 10. This CDR3 region has 17 residues. CDR3 protein: CASSRLQGFYNTGELFF. CDR3 bases: TGCGCCAGCAGCCGTCTACAGGGGTTTTATAACACCGGGGAGCTGTTTTTT.

This clonotype has only a few counts. The chain combines TRBV6-2 or TRBV6-3 with TRBJ1-2; TRBD1 matches 8 bases. The V and J ends lost 6 bases and 4 bases, in that order; junction bases with no gene match: 7. Germline values: CDR1 MNHEY, CDR2 SVGEGT. CDR3 length: 14 residues. The CDR3 loop is CASRLTGVGYGYTF. The DNA of the CDR3 is TGTGCCAGCAGACTGACAGGGGTCGGCTATGGCTACACCTTC.

This clonotype was counted many times. The V and J genes are TRBV27 and TRBJ2-1; 11 nucleotides align to TRBD2. Trimming removed 6 bases from V and 6 bases from J; junction bases left unmatched: 4. The CDR3 runs to 14 residues. The V gene's germline CDR1 is MNHEY and CDR2 SMNVEV (reference sequence). This CDR3 reads CASSLGTSGNEQFF. The CDR3 nucleotides read TGTGCCAGCAGCTTAGGGACTAGCGGCAATGAGCAGTTCTTC.